These T cell receptor beta chains were read from a single sample in a study of blood T cell repertoires in COVID-19. The table came from immunoSEQ multiplex PCR; TCRdb's copy has only in-frame clones and leaves some out. This table holds hundreds of thousands of clones, about 88% found once. Sequenced: PBMCs or T cells enriched from blood (not recorded which). The origin of the receptors is a woman in her forties or fifties who had recovered from COVID-19. The CDR3 runs from the conserved cysteine through the conserved F or W. D genes are given only for firm matches.

j_gene | v_gene | d_gene | CDR3aa
TRBJ1-2 | TRBV28 | TRBD1 | CASSQGANYGYTF
TRBJ1-2 | TRBV29-1 | . | CSAPGVPGYGYTF
TRBJ1-5 | TRBV28 | . | CASSLLSGDSNQPQHF
TRBJ1-4 | TRBV4-3 | TRBD1 | CASSQRTGGEEKLFF
TRBJ1-5 | TRBV6-6 | . | CASKRSGLSNQPQHF
TRBJ2-6 | TRBV5-1 | TRBD1 | CASSWDRAPGANVLTF
TRBJ2-1 | TRBV15 | . | CATSSSPSRRYNEQFF
TRBJ1-2 | TRBV28 | . | CASSSVAQVFGYTF
TRBJ1-1 | TRBV11-3 | TRBD1 | CASSRPPRPLGQGNTEAFF
TRBJ2-3 | TRBV5-1 | TRBD2 | CASSSGTTNTDTQYF
TRBJ1-3 | TRBV4-3 | . | CASSQSGNSGNTIYF
TRBJ1-1 | TRBV5-1 | . | CASTPWMAPDMNTEAFF
TRBJ1-6 | TRBV28 | TRBD1 | CASDRGSYNSPLHF
TRBJ1-1 | TRBV7-9 | . | CASSIGQSRTEAFF
TRBJ1-1 | TRBV18 | . | CASSPLAGATEAFF
TRBJ2-7 | TRBV7-2 | TRBD1 | CASSLYGTGTYEQYF
TRBJ2-7 | TRBV30 | . | CAWKGGSGPYEQYF
TRBJ2-3 | TRBV5-4 | . | CASRRSITDTQYF
TRBJ1-1 | TRBV18 | . | CASSPPAGLGNTEAFF
TRBJ2-1 | TRBV19 | TRBD2 | CASSVTSGRPDEQFF
TRBJ1-3 | TRBV28 | TRBD1 | CASRAPGTGGNTIYF
TRBJ1-1 | TRBV6-2/TRBV6-3 | TRBD1 | CASSYAGQGSGFF
TRBJ2-7 | TRBV4-3 | . | CASSPFRGYEQYF
TRBJ1-5 | TRBV19 | . | CASSISRFWSPGQINQPQHF
TRBJ2-7 | TRBV30 | . | CAWESQGIGEQYF
TRBJ1-2 | TRBV6-2/TRBV6-3 | TRBD1 | CASSYSNRGSGYTF
TRBJ1-2 | TRBV12-3/TRBV12-4 | TRBD1 | CASSPGQTNTF
TRBJ2-1 | TRBV5-6 | . | CASSLFGHPIF
TRBJ1-4 | TRBV18 | . | CASSPSQASANEKLFF
TRBJ1-3 | TRBV30 | TRBD1 | CAWSKGQGLSGNTIYF
TRBJ2-1 | TRBV27 | TRBD2 | CASSGGRAHEQFF
TRBJ2-7 | TRBV4-2 | . | CASSQRAGGFQTYEQYF
TRBJ2-2 | TRBV24-1 | TRBD1 | CATSETRGRTGELFF
TRBJ2-7 | TRBV28 | . | CASSLRYSGGLRKEQYF
TRBJ1-3 | TRBV28 | TRBD1 | CASSSTGFGNTIYF
TRBJ1-1 | TRBV7-9 | TRBD1 | CASSLGPQGDTEAFF
TRBJ2-5 | TRBV24-1 | TRBD2 | CATSDPGLENQETQYF
TRBJ2-3 | TRBV29-1 | TRBD2 | CSAVAGGLTDTQYF
TRBJ2-2 | TRBV12-5 | . | CASGLESTGELFF
TRBJ2-2 | TRBV7-3 | TRBD1 | CASSPKSGTVDSGELFF
TRBJ1-2 | TRBV29-1 | TRBD1 | CSVEDPGQGVYGYTF
TRBJ1-6 | TRBV6-5 | TRBD1 | CASSSRDSSPLHF
TRBJ2-3 | TRBV6-5 | . | CASSPTPGGTDTQYF
TRBJ2-7 | TRBV5-5 | . | CASSLSTESYEQYF
TRBJ1-1 | TRBV4-3 | . | CASSQDGSTEAFF
TRBJ1-1 | TRBV7-9 | . | CASSSEVAGFHTEAFF
TRBJ1-2 | TRBV9 | . | CASSVESRAIGGYTF
TRBJ1-5 | TRBV15 | TRBD1 | CATSKDRGRLGQPQHF
TRBJ2-1 | TRBV3-1/TRBV3-2 | . | CASSQRFYEQFF
TRBJ2-3 | TRBV2 | . | CASSGFRGGNTDTQYF
TRBJ1-4 | TRBV9 | . | CASSVGGPDNEKLFF
TRBJ1-2 | TRBV2 | TRBD1 | CAISMDRNLYTF
TRBJ2-2 | TRBV18 | TRBD1 | CASSPINRGANTGELFF
TRBJ2-7 | TRBV2 | . | CASSGFNEQYF
TRBJ2-3 | TRBV6-6 | TRBD2 | CASSLPTAGEADTQYF
TRBJ2-1 | TRBV6-6 | TRBD2 | CASSQQARGFSGRRDNEQFF
TRBJ2-5 | TRBV18 | TRBD2 | CASSPLPTSGSDQETQYF
TRBJ1-1 | TRBV7-2 | . | CASSLAQLGITEAFF
TRBJ2-3 | TRBV5-1 | TRBD1 | CASSFGQGWSTDTQYF